These 5 T cell receptor beta chains were sequenced from one sample in a study of blood T cell repertoires in COVID-19 (dated by TCRdb to 2020 to 2022). Library method: the immunoSEQ multiplex PCR assay. What TCRdb holds here is the immuneACCESS table cut down to in-frame rearrangements. Part of the clones is not present; checked against another copy, under half of the missing clones reflect an unresolved V gene, and the others are unexplained. The sample table shows 80,000 to 95,000 clones, and 75% to 85% are seen once. The ten largest account for approximately 9.2% of the sample. Sequenced sample: peripheral blood. The origin of the receptors is a woman of 80 years or more with acute or convalescent COVID-19.

The CDR3 DNA reads TGTGCCAGCAGCACCAGACTAGCGGGGGGCCCAGATACGCAGTATTTT. This translates into CASSTRLAGGPDTQYF. The genes are TRBV5-4 and TRBJ2-3; TRBD2 matches 13 bases. The germline CDR1 and CDR2 sequences are SGHNT and YYREEE (reference sequence). V trimming: 4 bases; J trimming: 4 bases; junction bases outside the gene matches: 6. The CDR3 covers 16 residues.

The chain links TRBV5-1 to TRBJ2-1, with 15 positions matching TRBD2. The CDR3 extends over 17 amino acids. Germline V lookup: CDR1 SGHRS, CDR2 YFSETQ. The J segment lost 9 bases and the V segment lost 4 bases, leaving 11 bases of the junction unmatched. In DNA, the CDR3 is TGCGCCAGCAGCCCAGGACTAGCGGGAGGGCCAGGGGTTGAGCAGTTCTTC. Protein sequence: CASSPGLAGGPGVEQFF.

The chain links TRBV7-6 to TRBJ1-2; a possible D gene is TRBD1 (5 bases). The CDR3 extends over 15 amino acids. Germline lookup yields CDR1 SGHVS and CDR2 FNYEAQ. Trimming took 4 bases from V and 8 from J, leaving 20 bases between them. The CDR3, as DNA: TGTGCCAGCAGCTCTATGACAGCTTCGCCCGGGGGCTACACCTTC. As protein: CASSSMTASPGGYTF.

The rearrangement uses TRBV5-1 and TRBJ1-3, with 7 bases that match TRBD1. Looked up from germline, CDR1 is SGHRS and CDR2 is YFSETQ. The CDR3 runs to 14 residues. With 4 bases clipped from V and 4 bases from J, the junction kept 5 bases outside the gene matches. CDR3 protein: CASSPTGTGNTIYF. The CDR3 nucleotides are TGCGCCAGCAGCCCGACAGGGACGGGAAACACCATATATTTT.

The V call is TRBV28, the J call TRBJ2-7; 7 bases match TRBD1. The CDR3 spans 17 residues. CDR1 is MDHEN, CDR2 SYDVKM, per germline. J gave up 1 base and V 4 bases, and 13 bases lay outside the gene matches. The chain's CDR3 is CASSSGAAGGLSYEQYF. The CDR3, as DNA: TGTGCCAGCAGTTCCGGGGCGGCAGGGGGTTTATCCTACGAGCAGTACTTC.